The 9 T cell receptor beta chains reported below all come from one sample, sequenced in a study of T cells in narcolepsy. Only in-frame clones appear in the TCRdb table, and some are missing; sequencing was by immunoSEQ multiplex PCR. The sample comprises tens of thousands of clones, about 87% of which are singletons, and approximately 1% rests with the top ten. The sample taken for sequencing was memory (CD45RA-) CD4+ T cells from blood. The receptors originated from a human donor in good health.

The gene calls are TRBV28 and TRBJ1-2; 11 bases agree with TRBD1. The CDR3 runs 16 residues. Germline V gene data show CDR1 as MDHEN and CDR2 as SYDVKM. V trimming: 5 bases; J trimming: 4 bases; junction bases outside the gene matches: 9. CDR3 protein: CASSPSDRGRIYGYTF. CDR3 nucleotides: TGTGCCAGCAGTCCCTCGGACAGGGGGCGCATCTATGGCTACACCTTC.

The rearrangement joins TRBV28 to TRBJ1-5, with D tentatively TRBD1 (5 bases). Germline-derived CDR1 and CDR2 are MDHEN and SYDVKM. CDR3 length equals 12 residues. With 10 bases removed from V and 6 bases from J, the gap between germline ends came to 13 bases. CDR3 nucleotides: TGTGCCACCAGGGTTGCGGGTCAGCCCCAGCATTTT. It specifies CATRVAGQPQHF. The full variable domain, completed using reference TRBV28 and TRBJ1-5, is DVKVTQSSRYLVKRTGEKVFLECVQDMDHENMFWYRQDPGLGLRLIYFSYDVKMKEKGDIPEGYSVSREKKERFSLILESASTNQTSMYLCATRVAGQPQHFGDGTRLSIL.

The chain combines TRBV19 with TRBJ1-1; D is uncertain. V gave up 10 bases and J gave up 3 bases, with 15 bases separating them. The CDR3 is 13 residues long. Germline V lookup: CDR1 LNHDA, CDR2 SQIVND (reference sequence). The CDR3 DNA is TGTGCCACCAAGGGAGGGATCTACACTGAAGCTTTCTTT. It specifies CATKGGIYTEAFF.

V gene TRBV6-1 combines with J gene TRBJ1-3; no clear D gene. The CDR3 sequence is 11 residues long. The germline CDR1 and CDR2 sequences are MNHNS and SASEGT. Trimming removed 6 bases from V and 8 bases from J, with 8 bases in between. CDR3 amino acids: CASSLGYTIYF. The CDR3 DNA sequence: TGTGCCAGCAGCCTGGGGTACACCATATATTTT.

The chain employs TRBV5-1 and TRBJ2-3; 10 bases map to TRBD1. The CDR3 loop spans 17 amino acids. J was trimmed by 1 base and V by 4 bases; bases with no gene match: 9. Germline V gene data show CDR1 as SGHRS and CDR2 as YFSETQ. CDR3 amino acids: CASSQGQGNSGTDTQYF. CDR3 DNA: TGCGCCAGCAGCCAGGGACAGGGGAATTCGGGCACAGATACGCAGTATTTT.

The J gene is TRBJ1-1, the V gene TRBV18; TRBD1 might be the D (6 bases). Between the trimmed V and J ends, which lost 4 bases and 5 bases, there was a span of 11 bases. The V gene's germline CDR1 is KGHSH and CDR2 LQKENI. This CDR3 comprises 13 residues. CDR3 sequence reads: CASSLRGQTEAFF. DNA for the CDR3: TGTGCCAGCTCACTCCGGGGGCAGACTGAAGCTTTCTTT.

The chain couples TRBV27 to TRBJ2-3, with D possibly being TRBD2 (6 bases). V shed 5 bases and J shed 1 base, with 19 bases lying between them. The CDR3 extends over 17 amino acids. Germline-derived CDR1 and CDR2 are MNHEY and SMNVEV (reference sequence). The CDR3 coding sequence is TGTGCCAGCAGTCTCCTGGGACTTCCCCGGGGCACAGATACGCAGTATTTT. It specifies CASSLLGLPRGTDTQYF.

J is TRBJ2-6 and V is TRBV5-6; no definite D call. V was shortened by 0 bases and J by 2 bases, with 3 bases between the two germline ends. This CDR3 contains 14 residues. Germline V gives CDR1 SGHDT, CDR2 YYEEEE. The CDR3 nucleotides read TGTGCCAGCAGCTTGGCGGCTGGGGCCAACGTCCTGACTTTC. It translates to CASSLAAGANVLTF.

This sequence joins TRBV7-2 and TRBJ1-1; D is unclear. Germline CDR1 is SGHTA and CDR2 is FQGNSA. The CDR3 extends over 12 amino acids. V lost 3 bases to trimming and J lost 5 bases, with 7 bases between them. The CDR3 coding sequence is TGTGCCAGCAGCTTTGGGAGGACTGAAGCTTTCTTT. This translates into CASSFGRTEAFF.